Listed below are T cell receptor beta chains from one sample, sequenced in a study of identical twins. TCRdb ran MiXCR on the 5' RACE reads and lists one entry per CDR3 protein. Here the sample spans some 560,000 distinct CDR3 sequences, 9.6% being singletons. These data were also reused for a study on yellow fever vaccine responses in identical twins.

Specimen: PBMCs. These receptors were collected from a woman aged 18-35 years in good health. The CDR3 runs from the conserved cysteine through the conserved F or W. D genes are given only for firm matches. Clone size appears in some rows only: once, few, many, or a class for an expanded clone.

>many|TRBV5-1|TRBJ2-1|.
TGCGCCAGCAGCTTGGTAGGGCTAGCGAACAATGAGCAGTTCTTC
CASSLVGLANNEQFF
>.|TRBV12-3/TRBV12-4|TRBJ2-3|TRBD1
TGTGCCAGCAGAACAACAGGGGTTGATACGCAGTATTTT
CASRTTGVDTQYF
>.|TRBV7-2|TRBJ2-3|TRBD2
TGTGCCAGCAGCGAGCATATAGCGGGAGATACGCAGTATTTT
CASSEHIAGDTQYF
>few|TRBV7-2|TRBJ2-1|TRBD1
TGTGCCAGCAGCTCCAATCCCGGGACAGGGGGCAGAGATGAGCAGTTCTTC
CASSSNPGTGGRDEQFF
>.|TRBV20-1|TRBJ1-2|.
TGCAGTGCTAGAGTAGAGGGCCAGAACTATGGCTACACCTTC
CSARVEGQNYGYTF
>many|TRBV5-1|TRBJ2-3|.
TGCGCCAGCAGCCCTCCATTGGGGACTAGCACAGATACGCAGTATTTT
CASSPPLGTSTDTQYF
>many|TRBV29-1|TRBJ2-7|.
TGCAGCGTTTCTAAAATGGTTCAGGGTTTTTACGAGCAGTACTTC
CSVSKMVQGFYEQYF
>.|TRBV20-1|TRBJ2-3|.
TGCAGTGCGGATCCCGCGTTTAGTGTAGGTACGCAGTATTTT
CSADPAFSVGTQYF
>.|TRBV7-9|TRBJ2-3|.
TGTGCCAGCAGCTTAGTAACTTACACAGATACGCAGTATTTT
CASSLVTYTDTQYF
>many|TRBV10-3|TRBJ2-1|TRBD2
TGTGCCATCTCTAGCGGGGAAAACAATGAGCAGTTCTTC
CAISSGENNEQFF
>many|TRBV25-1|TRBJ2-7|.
TGTGCCAGCAGTGAAAAACGGACTTCCTTCAGCTACGAGCAGTACTTC
CASSEKRTSFSYEQYF
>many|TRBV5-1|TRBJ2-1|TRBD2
TGCGCCAGCAGCACTGGGACTAGCGGGAACAATGAGCAGTTCTTC
CASSTGTSGNNEQFF
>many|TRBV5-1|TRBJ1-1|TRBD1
TGCGCCAGCAGCTCGGGACAGCCTTTCATGAACACTGAAGCTTTCTTT
CASSSGQPFMNTEAFF
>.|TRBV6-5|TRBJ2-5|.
TGTGCCAGCAGTTACACCCACGGACAAGAGACCCAGTACTTC
CASSYTHGQETQYF
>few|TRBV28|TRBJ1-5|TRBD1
TGTGCCAGCAGTTCTCCAGGGGGCGTCTGGAATCAGCCCCAGCATTTT
CASSSPGGVWNQPQHF
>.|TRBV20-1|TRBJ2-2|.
TGCAGTGCTAGAGGAGCAGGAAGCACCGGGGAGCTGTTTTTT
CSARGAGSTGELFF
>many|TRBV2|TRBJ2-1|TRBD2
TGTGCCAGCAGTCAAGCTAGCGGGGGCTCGGACAATGAGCAGTTCTTC
CASSQASGGSDNEQFF
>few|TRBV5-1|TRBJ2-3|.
TGCGCCAGCAGCTTGGAAGCGCTGAGCACAGATACGCAGTATTTT
CASSLEALSTDTQYF
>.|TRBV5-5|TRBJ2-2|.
TGTGCCAGCAGCTTGTATCTGGGGGCAGGAACCGGGGAGCTGTTTTTT
CASSLYLGAGTGELFF
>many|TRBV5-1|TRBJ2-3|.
TGCGCCAGCAGCTTGTCTGTAGATACGCAGTATTTT
CASSLSVDTQYF
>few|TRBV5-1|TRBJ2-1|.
TGCGCCAGCAGCCCCGGCGCCGCGAATGAGCAGTTCTTC
CASSPGAANEQFF
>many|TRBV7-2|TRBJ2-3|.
TGTGCCAGCAGCTTAGAGGCGGGGTTCACAGATACGCAGTATTTT
CASSLEAGFTDTQYF
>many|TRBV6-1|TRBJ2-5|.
TGTGCCAGCATGGCCCAGAAAGTGATCCAAGAGACCCAGTACTTC
CASMAQKVIQETQYF
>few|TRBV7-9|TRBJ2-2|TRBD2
TGTGCCAGCAGCCTGACTAGCGGGAAAACCGGGGAGCTGTTTTTT
CASSLTSGKTGELFF
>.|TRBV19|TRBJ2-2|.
TGTGCCAGTAGTATAACCGGGACGAACACCGGGGAGCTGTTTTTT
CASSITGTNTGELFF
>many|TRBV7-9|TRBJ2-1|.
TGTGCCAGCAGCATACTCGTGGAGGGGGATGAGCAGTTCTTC
CASSILVEGDEQFF
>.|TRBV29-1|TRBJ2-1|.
TGCAGCGTCGGTCCTCCCTACAATGAGCAGTTCTTC
CSVGPPYNEQFF
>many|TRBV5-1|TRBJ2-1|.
TGCGCCAGCAGCTTGGTAGGTGAGGGTGAGCAGTTCTTC
CASSLVGEGEQFF
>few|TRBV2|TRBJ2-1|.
TGTGCCAGCACTGAAAGACTAGTAGGCAGTGAGCAGTTCTTC
CASTERLVGSEQFF
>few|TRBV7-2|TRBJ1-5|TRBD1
TGTGCCAGCAGCACCGGGACAGGGGGCAAGCCCCAGCATTTT
CASSTGTGGKPQHF
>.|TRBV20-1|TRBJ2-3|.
TGCAGTGCTAGACCCCGGGGGCCAGAAGATACGCAGTATTTT
CSARPRGPEDTQYF
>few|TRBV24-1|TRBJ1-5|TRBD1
TGTGCCACCAGTGGGACAGGGCGGCAGCCCCAGCATTTT
CATSGTGRQPQHF
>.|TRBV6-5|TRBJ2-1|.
TGTGCCAGCAGTTACCCGGGGGCTGAGCAGTTCTTC
CASSYPGAEQFF